The 6 T cell receptor beta chains below all came from one sample that was sequenced in a study of T cells after yellow fever vaccination. A single record per CDR3 protein comes from TCRdb applying MiXCR to the 5' RACE reads. The profile shows about 240,000 distinct CDR3 sequences, about 7% of them singletons. The sequencing used CD4+ T cells sorted from PBMCs, collected 15 days after the yellow fever booster vaccination. These receptors originate from a young man who received the YFV17D yellow fever vaccine.

This clonotype was seen once. One junction end does not reproduce the germline sequence, and a read error may be involved. This chain connects TRBV3-1 to TRBJ1-5, with 7 bases lining up with TRBD1. There are 14 residues in the CDR3. Germline assignment: CDR1 LGHDT and CDR2 YNNKEL (reference sequence). CDR3 sequence: CASSPDRAIQRQHF. In nucleotides, the CDR3 is TGTGCCAGCAGCCCCGACAGGGCTATTCAGCGCCAGCATTTT.

In its sample, this clonotype was seen a few times. The genes are TRBV5-1 and TRBJ2-2, with D unclear. CDR1 is SGHRS, CDR2 YFSETQ, per germline. V was pared by 0 bases and J by 0 bases, with 9 bases between. CDR3 size: 16 residues. CDR3 coding DNA: TGCGCCAGCAGCTTGGCCTTGCGATCGAACACCGGGGAGCTGTTTTTT. Translating gives CASSLALRSNTGELFF. The full variable domain, in which reference TRBV5-1 and TRBJ2-2 provide the parts outside the CDR3, is KAGVTQTPRYLIKTRGQQVTLSCSPISGHRSVSWYQQTPGQGLQFLFEYFSETQRNKGNFPGRFSGRQFSNSRSEMNVSTLELGDSALYLCASSLALRSNTGELFFGEGSRLTVL.

This clonotype appeared a single time. This chain connects TRBV5-1 to TRBJ2-1, with D perhaps TRBD2 (6 bases). Between the trimmed V and J ends, which lost 5 bases and 8 bases, there was a span of 14 bases. The CDR3 has 13 residues. CDR1 SGHRS and CDR2 YFSETQ come from the germline V gene. As DNA, the CDR3 is TGCGCCAGCAGATCTGGAGGGAGTCATGAGCAGTTCTTC. Residues: CASRSGGSHEQFF. Full variable domain (remainder filled in from reference TRBV5-1 and TRBJ2-1): KAGVTQTPRYLIKTRGQQVTLSCSPISGHRSVSWYQQTPGQGLQFLFEYFSETQRNKGNFPGRFSGRQFSNSRSEMNVSTLELGDSALYLCASRSGGSHEQFFGPGTRLTVL.

For the CDR3, the DNA is TGTGCCAGCAGCCAGGGAACTACCCAAAGCAGCGAGCTGTTTTTT. Translated: CASSQGTTQSSELFF. This rearrangement joins TRBV3-1 to TRBJ2-2; D is unclear. V was pared by 3 bases and J by 11 bases, with 19 bases between. Per germline, CDR1 LGHDT and CDR2 YNNKEL (reference sequence). The CDR3 consists of 15 residues.

J is TRBJ2-2 and V is TRBV7-9; D gene ambiguous. This CDR3 region has 13 residues. Trimming shortened V by 10 bases and J by 2 bases, and 11 bases separated the two germline ends. Germline lookup yields CDR1 SEHNR and CDR2 FQNEAQ (reference sequence). The DNA for the CDR3 is TGTGCCACCGTACACAGAAACACCGGGGAGCTGTTTTTT. This sequence encodes CATVHRNTGELFF.

This clonotype was seen only a few times. The chain couples TRBV7-9 to TRBJ2-7; tentative D call: TRBD2 (6 bases). V was shortened by 2 bases and J by 2 bases, with 10 bases between the two germline ends. Germline V gene lookup returns CDR1 SEHNR and CDR2 FQNEAQ (reference sequence). This CDR3 is built from 14 residues. DNA of the CDR3: TGTGCCAGCAGCTTACCCGGCGGGGCCTACGAGCAGTACTTC. It translates to CASSLPGGAYEQYF.